This TCR beta chain was identified in a study of human T cells and chemical hapten exposure. General study results and limits: The study found expanded TCRs formed significantly more large CDR3 similarity clusters than controls.

Time point denoted: patch test 3, about 24 weeks after DPC sensitization. Treatment defined: therapeutic diphenylcyclopropenone sensitization with weekly scalp DPC. TCRdb reanalysed the RACE reads using MiXCR and keeps one entry per CDR3 protein. The sample lists 150,000 to 200,000 distinct CDR3 sequences, approximately 26% occurring once. This clonotype was found a few times. What it binds is unknown. This CDR3 contains 13 residues. With 3 bases removed from V and 2 bases from J, the gap between germline ends came to 9 bases. Germline V gene lookup returns CDR1 SQVTM and CDR2 ANQGSEA. The sample here was whole blood, taken in connection with sensitization to the hapten diphenylcyclopropenone (DPC). V usage is TRBV29-1 and J usage is TRBJ2-3; the D gene is possibly TRBD2 (6 bases). The receptor comes from a woman in her 40s with alopecia areata. Some clones in this sample may be carry-over from other donors' samples. CDR3 sequence (DNA): TGCAGCGTTGAGGCGGGATCCACAGATACGCAGTATTTT. Its protein product is CSVEAGSTDTQYF.